Included here is one T cell receptor (beta chain) sequence, with context. Its antigen is not yet known. Per-base quality was not reported, and no clone a single base away is much larger than it. The germline V end is reduced by 4 bases and the J end by 5 bases; junction bases left unmatched: 1. From the cysteine up to the phenylalanine, the CDR3 has a length of 13 residues. The DNA shown is the 39-base CDR3, in frame from base 1. CDR1 is given as KGHDR and CDR2 as SFDVKD, both from the germline V gene. The sample comes from a study of T cell responses to AZD1222 COVID-19 vaccine (dated by TCRdb to about 2021). The study in broad terms: AZD1222 recipients given second doses at about 4 weeks or at about 12 weeks were pooled, since spike-specific TCR depth and breadth were not found to differ between the two schedules. A total of about 250 trial participants underwent TCR sequencing, of whom about 200 had received two doses of AZD1222 and around 25 had received two doses of the MenACWY control vaccine. Trial participants were enrolled by age into 18-55, 56-69 and 70-plus year subgroups, with about 150, 28 and 57 TCR-sequenced participants respectively. Broad study findings and their caveats: Conclusions about previously exposed vaccinees are limited, since just a handful of AZD1222 recipients were seropositive for SARS-CoV-2 at baseline. Because no samples from the day 14 peak response were available, repertoires could be characterized only after the peak T cell response. The 56-69-year group was small, and its depth increase did not reach significance, likely because of low power. The vaccine-associated CD4 TCRs covered the entire spike protein, and the dominant responses fell in regions 160-218 and 743-854. Participants were mostly white British, with more females than males. The authors suggested clonal diversity may have been underestimated. Reportedly, almost half of the unique spike-specific TCRs recognized epitopes lying outside the regions that are mutated in the B.1.351 and B.1.1.7 variants. After two AZD1222 doses, both the breadth and the depth of spike-specific TCRs were significantly higher than at day 0 and than in MenACWY recipients.

The time point label on this specimen signifies: baseline before first vaccination. Samples from vaccinated people were obtained from the UK trials COV001 and COV002, which included a single-blind randomized controlled phase 2/3 trial of AZD1222 (ChAdOx1 nCoV-19) in healthy adults. For TCRbeta chain sequencing, PBMC samples were collected from trial participants at day 0 and at day 28 after the second dose. The CDR3 regions of human TCRbeta chains were analyzed by immunosequencing. From the authors' description of their analysis: Repertoire TCRs were matched against a reference library of SARS-CoV-2-specific TCRs generated with the MIRA antigen-specificity platform. Breadth meant the fraction of unique TCRs that were SARS-CoV-2-associated, whereas depth meant the fraction of total T cells that were SARS-CoV-2-associated. Using the MIRA data, each spike-specific TCR was mapped to the spike region that the TCR reacts to and placed in a CD4 or CD8 class. Log10-transformed breadth and depth values were compared by one-way ANOVA with Sidak's multiple comparisons tests. TCRdb stores this immuneACCESS table with in-frame sequences only. Part of the clones is absent; in the studies checked, under half of the shortfall reflects unresolved V genes, and no reason is known for the rest. V and J calls plus clone size are reproduced from that table; the DNA served to infer D and trimming. The sample profile shows about 160,000 clones; 94% of them were found once. The ten largest clones add up to roughly 1.3% of the sample.

The chain is assembled from TRBV24-1 and TRBJ2-5; 9 bases in between match TRBD1. Specimen: peripheral blood, collected on day 0 of AZD1222 vaccination. This TCR derives from an adult in good health. Here the CDR3 is given as CATSDDRGETQYF. The bases read TGTGCCACCAGTGACGACAGGGGGGAGACCCAGTACTTC.